These T cell receptor beta chains were read from a single sample in a study of identical twins. Via MiXCR, TCRdb re-called the 5' RACE reads, giving one row per CDR3 protein. The sample lists roughly 1,500,000 distinct CDR3 sequences; less than 40% were seen once. Material for sequencing was cord blood. The source is a newborn girl in good health. CDR3s include the opening cysteine and the closing phenylalanine or tryptophan. Each record gives: clone size, CDR3 length, D gene, J gene, V gene, CDR3 protein, CDR3 DNA. D genes are given only for firm matches. For some rows the clone size is stated as once, few or many, or as a class when expanded; others skip it.

.	14	.	TRBJ2-4	TRBV19	CASSIGGVGNIQYF	TGTGCCAGTAGTATTGGGGGTGTCGGGAACATTCAGTACTTC
.	16	TRBD2	TRBJ2-7	TRBV3-1	CASSKMPGLASYEQYF	TGTGCCAGCAGCAAGATGCCGGGACTAGCTTCATACGAGCAGTACTTC
few	14	TRBD1	TRBJ2-1	TRBV6-6	CASIRGTGIMKQFF	TGTGCCAGCATTCGCGGGACAGGGATAATGAAGCAGTTCTTC
once	16	TRBD1	TRBJ2-2	TRBV5-6	CASRLDRGRDTGELFF	TGTGCCAGCAGACTGGACAGGGGAAGAGATACCGGGGAGCTGTTTTTT
few	15	.	TRBJ1-5	TRBV27	CASRGISVGNQPQHF	TGTGCCAGCAGAGGCATTTCAGTAGGCAATCAGCCCCAGCATTTT
few	16	TRBD2	TRBJ2-1	TRBV2	CASSGRLARHRDEQFF	TGTGCCAGCAGTGGCAGACTAGCGCGCCACCGGGATGAGCAGTTCTTC
.	13	.	TRBJ2-3	TRBV11-2	CASRSSLTDTQYF	TGTGCCAGCCGATCAAGTCTCACAGATACGCAGTATTTT
.	12	TRBD1	TRBJ2-5	TRBV20-1	CSARTTGETQYF	TGCAGTGCTAGAACGACAGGGGAGACCCAGTACTTC
few	15	TRBD1	TRBJ1-4	TRBV5-1	CASSPSTGGAEKLFF	TGCGCCAGCAGCCCTTCGACAGGGGGCGCCGAAAAACTGTTTTTT
.	14	TRBD2	TRBJ2-7	TRBV20-1	CSALAGEIKHEQYF	TGCAGTGCTCTGGCGGGGGAAATTAAGCACGAGCAGTACTTC